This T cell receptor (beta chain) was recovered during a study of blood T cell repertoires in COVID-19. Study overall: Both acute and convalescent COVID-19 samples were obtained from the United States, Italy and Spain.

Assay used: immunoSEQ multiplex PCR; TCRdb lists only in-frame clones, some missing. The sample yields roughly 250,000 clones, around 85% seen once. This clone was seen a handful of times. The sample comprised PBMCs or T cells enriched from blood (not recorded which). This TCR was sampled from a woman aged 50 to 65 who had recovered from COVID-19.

The DNA of the CDR3 is TGTGCCAGCTCCCCCGGGTATTCACCCCTCCACTTT. It specifies CASSPGYSPLHF. The J gene is TRBJ1-6, the V gene TRBV18, with no clear D. The CDR3 contains 12 residues. Trimming cost V 6 bases and J 8 bases, with 8 bases left between them. The germline gives CDR1 KGHSH, CDR2 LQKENI.